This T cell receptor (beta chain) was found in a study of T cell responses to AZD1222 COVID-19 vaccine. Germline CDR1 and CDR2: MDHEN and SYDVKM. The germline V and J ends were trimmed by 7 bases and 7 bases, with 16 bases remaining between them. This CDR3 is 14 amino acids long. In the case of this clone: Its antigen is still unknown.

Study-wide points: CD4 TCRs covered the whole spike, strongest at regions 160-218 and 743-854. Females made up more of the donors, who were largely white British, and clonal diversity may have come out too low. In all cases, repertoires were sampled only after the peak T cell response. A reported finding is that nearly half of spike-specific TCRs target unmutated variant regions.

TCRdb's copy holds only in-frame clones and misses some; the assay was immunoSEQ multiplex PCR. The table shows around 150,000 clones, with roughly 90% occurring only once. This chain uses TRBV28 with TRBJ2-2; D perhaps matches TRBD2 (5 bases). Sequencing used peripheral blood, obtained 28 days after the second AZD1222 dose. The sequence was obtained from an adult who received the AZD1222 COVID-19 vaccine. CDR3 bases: TGTGCCAGCATCCTTGGTTCTGAGGGCGGGGAGCTGTTTTTT. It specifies CASILGSEGGELFF.